This T cell receptor beta chain was profiled in a study of shared clonotypes between healthy human individuals. Study-level information: The people who gave samples were two women and a few men aged 18 to 49. CD4 naive cells filled three plates per donor, CD4 memory three, CD8 naive two and CD8 memory one.

The germline gives CDR1 LGHNT, CDR2 FRNRAP. With 1 base clipped from V and 1 base from J, the junction kept 10 bases outside the gene matches. This CDR3 region has 19 residues. Using immunoSEQ multiplex PCR, the repertoire was profiled, and TCRdb retains in-frame clones only, with some absent. The sample holds 1,400,000 or so clones, around 98.5% seen once. The chain employs TRBV12-5 and TRBJ2-2, with 9 bases matching TRBD1. This clonotype originated in a man aged 25-45 years in good health. Input material: naive CD4+ T cells sorted from blood. As to subset: CD45RA+ positively selected. Written as DNA, the CDR3 is TGTGCTAGTGGTTTGGGGGGACAGGGACGACCTCTGAACACCGGGGAGCTGTTTTTT. This gives the protein CASGLGGQGRPLNTGELFF.